This passage covers 9 T cell receptor beta chains from one sample sequenced in a study of cytomegalovirus exposure and HLA in healthy donors (dated by TCRdb to the late 2010s). Library method: the immunoSEQ multiplex PCR assay. TCRdb took over this immuneACCESS table, retaining in-frame rearrangements with V and J assigned. Such tables are incomplete; in checked studies, under half of the missing clones stem from an unresolved V gene, and the remainder is unexplained. Present in this sample are 150,000 to 200,000 clones, roughly 95% of which were seen just once. 0.89% of the sample comes from the top ten. The sample taken for sequencing was PBMCs. These receptors all stem from a woman aged 18 to 35 in good health and CMV-seronegative.

CDR3 sequence (DNA): TGTGCCAGCAGTGAACGACAGTACATCTATGGCTACACCTTC. It encodes CASSERQYIYGYTF. The chain joins TRBV2 to TRBJ1-2; a possible D gene is TRBD1 (5 bases). The length of the CDR3 is 14 residues. In germline, CDR1 is SNHLY, CDR2 FYNNEI. Trimming took off 2 bases at V and 4 bases at J, with 11 bases between the two ends.

V usage is TRBV18 and J usage is TRBJ2-7, with 8 bases aligning to TRBD1. This CDR3 is built from 13 residues. The germline gives CDR1 KGHSH, CDR2 LQKENI. The junction had 6 bases not matched to a gene; V was cut back by 6 bases and J by 5 bases. The CDR3, as DNA: TGTGCCAGCTCTAGGACAGGGATCCACGAGCAGTACTTC. Protein sequence: CASSRTGIHEQYF.

The rearrangement links TRBV7-9 to TRBJ1-2, with D possibly matching TRBD1 (6 bases). CDR1 and CDR2 (germline): SEHNR, FQNEAQ (reference sequence). With 6 bases removed from V and 2 bases from J, the gap between germline ends came to 13 bases. CDR3 length equals 14 residues. The CDR3 loop reads CASRDSGTNYGYTF. The CDR3 DNA follows: TGTGCCAGCAGGGATTCCGGGACAAACTATGGCTACACCTTC. The variable domain in full, completed from reference TRBV7-9 and TRBJ1-2, reads DTGVSQNPRHKITKRGQNVTFRCDPISEHNRLYWYRQTLGQGPEFLTYFQNEAQLEKSRLLSDRFSAERPKGSFSTLEIQRTEQGDSAMYLCASRDSGTNYGYTFGSGTRLTVV.

V is TRBV11-1 and J is TRBJ2-3, with 10 bases aligning to TRBD1. Germline trimming cut 5 bases from V and 10 bases from J; bases unmatched to any gene: 3. Germline V gene lookup returns CDR1 SGHAT and CDR2 FQDESV (reference sequence). The CDR3 is made up of 12 amino acids. The CDR3 DNA follows: TGTGCCAGCAGCCCGACAGGGGGCGCGCAGTATTTT. This codes for CASSPTGGAQYF.

The V and J genes are TRBV5-4 and TRBJ2-3; possibly TRBD2 for D (5 bases). Germline CDR1 reads SGHNT; CDR2 reads YYREEE (reference sequence). The CDR3 is 15 residues long. V shed 3 bases and J shed 6 bases, with 17 bases lying between them. The CDR3 nucleotides are TGTGCCAGCAGCTCCCAACTAGACCGGTTTGATACGCAGTATTTT. This encodes CASSSQLDRFDTQYF. The full variable domain, its missing parts supplied by reference TRBV5-4 and TRBJ2-3, is ETGVTQSPTHLIKTRGQQVTLRCSSQSGHNTVSWYQQALGQGPQFIFQYYREEENGRGNFPPRFSGLQFPNYSSELNVNALELDDSALYLCASSSQLDRFDTQYFGPGTRLTVL.

For this clone: The junction does not match germline at one end; this may be a read error. The chain combines TRBV7-9 with TRBJ1-2; 9 positions agree with TRBD1. Germline values: CDR1 SEHNR, CDR2 FQNEAQ (reference sequence). The CDR3 is 11 residues long. The CDR3 spells CASSLTGQGLF. In DNA, the CDR3 is TGTGCCAGCAGCTTGACGGGACAGGGACTCTTC.

V and J are TRBV4-3 and TRBJ1-2, with 7 bases identical to TRBD1. The CDR3 is 17 residues long. V lost 0 bases, J lost 6 bases, and 13 bases stayed unmatched. Germline V gene lookup returns CDR1 LGHNA and CDR2 YSLEER. CDR3 in DNA: TGCGCCAGCAGCCAAGAAGAGCTTACAGGGGATGGCGATGGCTACACCTTC. Protein: CASSQEELTGDGDGYTF.

The V gene is TRBV7-2, the J gene TRBJ2-1; TRBD2 matches 10 bases. V was clipped by 0 bases and J by 8 bases; unmatched bases: 7. The length of the CDR3 is 16 residues. Per germline, CDR1 SGHTA and CDR2 FQGNSA. The CDR3 DNA follows: TGTGCCAGCAGCTTAGCCCCACTGACTAGCGGGTATGAGCAGTTCTTC. It yields the protein CASSLAPLTSGYEQFF.

This chain connects TRBV9 to TRBJ1-2; TRBD1 matches at 8 bases. The CDR3 has 15 amino acids. The ends lost 3 bases at V and 5 bases at J; junction bases unmatched: 9. Germline V CDR1 and CDR2: SGDLS, YYNGEE. CDR3 DNA: TGTGCCAGCAGCGAATTCCCGGGACAGGCTTATGGCTACACCTTC. Translating gives CASSEFPGQAYGYTF.